The entry that follows covers one T cell receptor (beta chain) sequence. The antigen remains unidentified. The sample comes from a study of cytomegalovirus exposure and HLA in healthy donors. Overall study findings and caveats: The listing of 150 to 200 TCR beta chains classed them as cytomegalovirus-associated. A few chains tied to CMV proved CMV antigen-specific in vitro. Most TCR sequences were uncommon, yet certain public TCRs appeared in many donors.

The CDR3 loop spans 16 amino acids. The V gene end was trimmed by 2 bases and the J gene end by 1 base; junction bases not matched to a gene: 3. Germline CDR1 and CDR2: ENHRY and SYGVKD. Assay: immunoSEQ multiplex PCR; the TCRdb copy retains only in-frame clones and omits some. There are about 73,000 clones in the sample; about 94% occur only once, and more than 0.9% lies in the top ten. This TCR derives from a woman aged 18-29 years in good health and CMV-seronegative. Sequenced sample: PBMCs. V and J are TRBV10-3 and TRBJ2-3; TRBD2 aligns across 10 bases. In DNA, the CDR3 is TGTGCCATCAGTGAGGCCCTAGCGGGGGGCACAGATACGCAGTATTTT. This encodes CAISEALAGGTDTQYF.